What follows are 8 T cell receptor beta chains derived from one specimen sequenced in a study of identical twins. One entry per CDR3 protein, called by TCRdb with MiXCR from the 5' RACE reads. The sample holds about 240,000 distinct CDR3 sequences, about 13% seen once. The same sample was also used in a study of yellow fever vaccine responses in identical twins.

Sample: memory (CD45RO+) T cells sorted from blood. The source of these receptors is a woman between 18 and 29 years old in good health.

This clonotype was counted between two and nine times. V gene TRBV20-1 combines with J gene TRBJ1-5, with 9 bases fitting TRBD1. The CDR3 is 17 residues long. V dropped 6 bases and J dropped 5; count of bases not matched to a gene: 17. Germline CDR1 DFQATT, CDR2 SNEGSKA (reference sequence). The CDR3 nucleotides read TGCAGTGCCCCGATCTCCGGGACAGGGCTCGTGGATCAGCCCCAGCATTTT. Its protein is CSAPISGTGLVDQPQHF.

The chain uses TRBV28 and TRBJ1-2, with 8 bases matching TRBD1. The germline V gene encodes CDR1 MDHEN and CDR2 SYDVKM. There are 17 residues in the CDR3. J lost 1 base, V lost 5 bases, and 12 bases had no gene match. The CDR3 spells CASSPTLPGQDNYGYTF. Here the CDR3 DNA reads TGTGCCAGCAGTCCGACTCTACCGGGACAGGATAACTATGGCTACACCTTC.

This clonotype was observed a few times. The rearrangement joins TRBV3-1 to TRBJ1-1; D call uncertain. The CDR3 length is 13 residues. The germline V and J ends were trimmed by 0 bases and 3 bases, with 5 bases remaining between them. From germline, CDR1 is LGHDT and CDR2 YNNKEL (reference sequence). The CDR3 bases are TGTGCCAGCAGCCAAGACTCGCACACTGAAGCTTTCTTT. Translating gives CASSQDSHTEAFF.

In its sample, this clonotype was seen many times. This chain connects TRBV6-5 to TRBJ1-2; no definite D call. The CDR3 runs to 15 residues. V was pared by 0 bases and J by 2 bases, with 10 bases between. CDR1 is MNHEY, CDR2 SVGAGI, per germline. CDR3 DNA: TGTGCCAGCAGTTACTCTTACGGGGAAAACTATGGCTACACCTTC. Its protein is CASSYSYGENYGYTF.

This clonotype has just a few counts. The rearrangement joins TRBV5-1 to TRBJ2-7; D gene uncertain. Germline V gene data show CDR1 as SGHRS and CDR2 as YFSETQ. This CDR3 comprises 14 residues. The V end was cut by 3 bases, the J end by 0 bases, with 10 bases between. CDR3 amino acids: CASSSDGGSYEQYF. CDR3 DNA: TGCGCCAGCAGCTCGGACGGCGGCTCCTACGAGCAGTACTTC.

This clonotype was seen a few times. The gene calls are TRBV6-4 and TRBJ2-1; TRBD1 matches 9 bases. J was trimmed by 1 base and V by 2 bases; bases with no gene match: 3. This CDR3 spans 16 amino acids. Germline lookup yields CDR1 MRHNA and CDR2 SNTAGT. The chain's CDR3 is CASSDAGTGSYNEQFF. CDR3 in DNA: TGTGCCAGCAGTGACGCCGGGACAGGGTCCTACAATGAGCAGTTCTTC.

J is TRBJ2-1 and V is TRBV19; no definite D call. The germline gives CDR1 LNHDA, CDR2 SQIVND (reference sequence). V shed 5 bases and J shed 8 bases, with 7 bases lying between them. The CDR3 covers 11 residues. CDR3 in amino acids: CASSVYDEQFF. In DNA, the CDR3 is TGTGCCAGTAGTGTTTACGATGAGCAGTTCTTC.

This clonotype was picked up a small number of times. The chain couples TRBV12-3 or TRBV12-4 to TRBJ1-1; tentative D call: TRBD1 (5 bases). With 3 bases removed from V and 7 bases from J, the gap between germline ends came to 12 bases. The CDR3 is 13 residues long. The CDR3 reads CASSFGLGGEAFF. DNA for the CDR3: TGTGCCAGCAGTTTTGGGTTGGGGGGTGAAGCTTTCTTT.